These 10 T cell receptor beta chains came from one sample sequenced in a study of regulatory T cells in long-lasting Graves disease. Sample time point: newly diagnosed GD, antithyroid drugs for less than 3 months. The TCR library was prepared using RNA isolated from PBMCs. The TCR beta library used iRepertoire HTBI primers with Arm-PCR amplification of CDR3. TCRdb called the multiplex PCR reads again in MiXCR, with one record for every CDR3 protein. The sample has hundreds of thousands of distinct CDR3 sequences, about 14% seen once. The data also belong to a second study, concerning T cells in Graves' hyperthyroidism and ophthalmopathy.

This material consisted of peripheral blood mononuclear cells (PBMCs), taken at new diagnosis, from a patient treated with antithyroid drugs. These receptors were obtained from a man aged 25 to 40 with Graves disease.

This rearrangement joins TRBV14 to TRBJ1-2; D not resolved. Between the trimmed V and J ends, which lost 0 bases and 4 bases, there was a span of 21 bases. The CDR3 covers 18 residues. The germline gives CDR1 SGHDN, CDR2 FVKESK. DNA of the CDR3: TGTGCCAGCAGCCAAGATAAGCGCGACTGGTTTCCTGGCTATGGCTACACCTTC. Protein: CASSQDKRDWFPGYGYTF.

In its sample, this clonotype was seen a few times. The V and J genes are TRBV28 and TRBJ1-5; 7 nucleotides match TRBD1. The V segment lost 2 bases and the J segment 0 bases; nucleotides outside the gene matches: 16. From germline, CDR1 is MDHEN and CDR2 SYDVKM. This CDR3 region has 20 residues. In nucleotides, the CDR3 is TGTGCCAGCAGTTTAAACGGTAGGGGGCGGCGGCTTTATAGCAATCAGCCCCAGCATTTT. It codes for CASSLNGRGRRLYSNQPQHF.

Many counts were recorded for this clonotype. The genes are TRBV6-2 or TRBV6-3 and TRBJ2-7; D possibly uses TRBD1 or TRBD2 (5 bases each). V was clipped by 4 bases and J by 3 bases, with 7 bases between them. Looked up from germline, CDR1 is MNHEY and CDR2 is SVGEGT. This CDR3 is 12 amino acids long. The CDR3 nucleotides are TGTGCCAGCAGTTGGGGGATCTACGAGCAGTACTTC. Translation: CASSWGIYEQYF.

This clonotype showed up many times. CDR3 residues: CASSLEGTLIQNIQYF. Written as DNA, the CDR3 is TGTGCCAGCAGCCTTGAGGGGACCCTAATCCAAAACATTCAGTACTTC. The chain uses TRBV12-3 or TRBV12-4 and TRBJ2-4, with D perhaps being TRBD1 or TRBD2 (5 bases each). Trimming left V 6 bases short and J 5 bases short, with 20 bases between. The CDR3 loop spans 16 amino acids.

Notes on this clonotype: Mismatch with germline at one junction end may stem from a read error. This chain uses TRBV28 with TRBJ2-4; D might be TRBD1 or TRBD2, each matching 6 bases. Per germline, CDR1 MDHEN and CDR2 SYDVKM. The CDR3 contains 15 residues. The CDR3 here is CVSRGGGLAKNIQYF. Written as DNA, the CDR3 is TGTGTCAGCCGAGGAGGGGGGCTAGCCAAAAACATTCAGTACTTC.

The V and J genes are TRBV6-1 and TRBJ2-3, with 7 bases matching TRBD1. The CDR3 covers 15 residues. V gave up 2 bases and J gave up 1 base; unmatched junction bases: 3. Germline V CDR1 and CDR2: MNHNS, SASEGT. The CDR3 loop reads CASSERGPGTDTQYF. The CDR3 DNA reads TGTGCCAGCAGTGAAAGGGGGCCCGGCACAGATACGCAGTATTTT.

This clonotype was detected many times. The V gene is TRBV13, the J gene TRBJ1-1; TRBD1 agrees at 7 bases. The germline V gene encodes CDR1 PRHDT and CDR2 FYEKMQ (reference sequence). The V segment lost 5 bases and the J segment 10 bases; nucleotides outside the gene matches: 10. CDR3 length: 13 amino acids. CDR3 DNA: TGTGCCAGCAGCCACCCCACGGGACAGTTAGCTTTCTTT. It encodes CASSHPTGQLAFF.

This CDR3 is CASSQELAQEQYF. The CDR3, as DNA: TGCGCCAGCAGCCAAGAGTTAGCGCAGGAGCAGTACTTC. The chain employs TRBV4-1 and TRBJ2-7; D perhaps matches TRBD2 (5 bases). The CDR3 contains 13 residues. CDR1 and CDR2 (germline): MGHRA, YSYEKL. V was pared by 0 bases and J by 7 bases, with 10 bases between.

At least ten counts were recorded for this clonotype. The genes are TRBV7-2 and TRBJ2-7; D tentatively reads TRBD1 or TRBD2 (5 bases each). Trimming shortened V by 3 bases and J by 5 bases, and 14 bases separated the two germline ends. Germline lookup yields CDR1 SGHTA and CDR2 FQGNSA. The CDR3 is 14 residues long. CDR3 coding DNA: TGTGCCAGCAGCTTTCGGGGCAGCTCGGACGAGCAGTACTTC. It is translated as CASSFRGSSDEQYF.

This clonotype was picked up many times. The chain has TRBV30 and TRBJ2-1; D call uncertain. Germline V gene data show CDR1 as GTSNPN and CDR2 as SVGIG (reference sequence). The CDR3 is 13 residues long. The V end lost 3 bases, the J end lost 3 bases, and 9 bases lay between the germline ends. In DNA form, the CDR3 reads TGTGCCTGGAGCCTATCAAGCTACAATGAGCAGTTCTTC. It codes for CAWSLSSYNEQFF.